This entry features one T cell receptor beta chain sequence. This sample was taken from a study of cytomegalovirus exposure and HLA in healthy donors. PCR involved 60 Vbeta and 13 Jbeta primers. Clones were read by immunoSEQ multiplex PCR, and TCRdb kept only the in-frame ones, dropping some. The sample has about 160,000 clones, under 75% seen once. V shed 4 bases and J shed 12 bases, with 13 bases lying between them. The CDR3 spans 12 residues. CDR1 is SGHRS and CDR2 is YFSETQ in the germline V gene. The rearrangement uses TRBV5-1 and TRBJ2-2; D might be TRBD2 (6 bases). The sequenced sample consisted of PBMCs. The sequence derives from a man aged 35-49 years in good health and CMV-seropositive. This CDR3 reads CASSIKGGQLFF. The DNA of the CDR3 is TGCGCCAGCAGCATCAAGGGAGGTCAGCTGTTTTTT.